A selection of T cell receptor beta chains follows, all from one sample in a study of OX40 agonist ivuxolimab in advanced cancers. Generated by immunoSEQ multiplex PCR, the TCRdb table keeps only in-frame clones and is missing some. The sample lists 15,000 to 20,000 clones; roughly 88% were seen once. Specimen: CD4+ or CD8+ T cells sorted from blood, collected in a trial of the OX40 agonist ivuxolimab. All receptors come from an adult with an advanced solid tumor such as melanoma, head and neck, liver or kidney cancer. Each CDR3 is given without its conserved first and last residue. Size tells how often a clone was seen (once, few, many) or the class of an expanded clone, and some rows leave it out.

TRBV10-2	TRBJ1-5	.	ASRLGQGRNQPQH
TRBV7-9	TRBJ1-4	once	ASGHGGQGSTTNEKLF
TRBV11-3	TRBJ2-3	few	ASSLDTSGMLDTQY
TRBV12-5	TRBJ2-7	.	ASGTQGGFDEQY
TRBV6-4	TRBJ1-5	.	ASAYRDSNQPQH
TRBV4-1	TRBJ1-3	.	ASSQEGRISGNTIY
TRBV19	TRBJ1-5	.	ASSIGVREISQPQH
TRBV27	TRBJ2-3	.	ASSLSPTGGTDTQY
TRBV19	TRBJ2-4	.	ASSPGLLAGDSKNIQY
TRBV11-2	TRBJ2-2	.	ASSLAVGWDTGELF
TRBV28	TRBJ1-1	.	ASSYGNTEAF
TRBV27	TRBJ1-4	.	ASTPDGEKLF
TRBV7-6	TRBJ2-1	.	ASSRTGTKSLNEQF
TRBV5-1	TRBJ2-2	.	ASSLAGTGFPGELF
TRBV11-3	TRBJ2-1	.	ASSGRDRVNEQF
TRBV27	TRBJ2-1	.	ASSLGEPYNEQF
TRBV27	TRBJ2-7	.	ASSSMGGWAYEQY
TRBV7-8	TRBJ2-5	once	ASSSIVYLTRETQY
TRBV7-9	TRBJ1-2	.	ASSSLTGTDYYGYT
TRBV7-6	TRBJ2-2	.	ASEAGTGDTGELF
TRBV4-1	TRBJ2-5	.	ASSLGGAATQY
TRBV9	TRBJ1-2	few	ASGGYGYT
TRBV27	TRBJ2-1	.	ASSSPGVGFNNEQF
TRBV15	TRBJ2-5	once	ATSRDIRLAQY
TRBV6-6	TRBJ1-1	.	ASGGTGGDTEAF
TRBV28	TRBJ2-7	medium-sized	ASSLSTSGRGEQY
TRBV9	TRBJ2-3	.	ASNPGLAGADTQY
TRBV4-2	TRBJ1-3	.	ASSPTPSSGNTIY
TRBV28	TRBJ2-4	.	ASSFLTSGGNIQY
TRBV5-4	TRBJ2-7	.	ASSLGSGFYEQY
TRBV7-9	TRBJ2-1	.	ASSTRVGGSGEQF
TRBV19	TRBJ1-1	.	ASSIDGYTEAF
TRBV11-3	TRBJ2-1	.	ASSLVRGGRRGIGNEQF
TRBV11-3	TRBJ2-5	.	ASSLEGLNSRETQY
TRBV4-1	TRBJ1-6	.	ASSRTDITGGNSPLH
TRBV5-4	TRBJ1-2	.	ASSQFRDNRHFGYT
TRBV19	TRBJ2-7	medium-sized	ASSIGGQAYEQY
TRBV5-1	TRBJ2-7	.	ASSFAGGHEQY
TRBV2	TRBJ1-5	.	ASNPPDRVGHQPQH
TRBV28	TRBJ1-5	.	ASSEGLSNQPQH
TRBV7-2	TRBJ2-1	medium-sized	ASSLEESSRNEQF
TRBV25-1	TRBJ2-7	.	ATHPQNGGIL
TRBV4-3	TRBJ2-3	.	ASSLDLAGGISHTDTQY
TRBV27	TRBJ2-1	.	ASSQLLGGGRNEQF
TRBV7-9	TRBJ2-5	.	ASSSANPGGQETQY
TRBV6-6	TRBJ1-2	.	ASSYSAGTNYGYT
TRBV4-1	TRBJ1-1	.	ASSLQRGDLNTEAF